The next 31 T cell receptor beta chains were all read from a single sample in a study of shared clonotypes between healthy human individuals. Sequencing used immunoSEQ multiplex PCR; TCRdb keeps in-frame clones, though not all of them. The sample holds about 320,000 clones, roughly 87% seen once. Sequencing was carried out using memory CD8+ T cells sorted from blood. Noted subset: CD45RO+ cells pooled with CCR7-negative TemRA cells. These receptors all stem from a young man in good health.

V and J are TRBV7-9 and TRBJ1-1; D is undetermined. This CDR3 region has 14 residues. V gave up 1 base and J gave up 4 bases, with 10 bases separating them. The germline gives CDR1 SEHNR, CDR2 FQNEAQ (reference sequence). The CDR3, as DNA: TGTGCCAGCAGCTTAGATCCAGCCGGCACTGAAGCTTTCTTT. Translated: CASSLDPAGTEAFF.

This chain connects TRBV29-1 to TRBJ2-1; D is perhaps TRBD2 (5 bases). Trimming cost V 5 bases and J 0 bases, with 14 bases left between them. Germline CDR1 is SQVTM and CDR2 is ANQGSEA. This CDR3 comprises 15 residues. CDR3 sequence reads: CSVYGVPSSYNEQFF. CDR3 coding DNA: TGCAGCGTTTACGGGGTTCCAAGCTCCTACAATGAGCAGTTCTTC.

Here the CDR3 reads CASSSLMFGAYEQYF. Here the CDR3 DNA reads TGCGCCAGCAGCTCGCTGATGTTTGGGGCCTACGAGCAGTACTTC. The chain joins TRBV5-1 to TRBJ2-7; D gene ambiguous. The CDR3 length is 15 residues. Germline CDR1 is SGHRS and CDR2 is YFSETQ. V shed 3 bases and J shed 2 bases, with 15 bases lying between them.

This clone came up a few times. The chain has TRBV2 and TRBJ1-2; the D is unclear. CDR3 length: 11 amino acids. The germline V and J ends were trimmed by 3 bases and 4 bases, with 3 bases remaining between them. Per the germline V gene, CDR1 is SNHLY and CDR2 is FYNNEI. DNA of the CDR3: TGTGCCAGCAGTGACAGCTATGGCTACACCTTC. Protein product: CASSDSYGYTF.

Details on this clone: Other DNA sequences of this sample code for an identical CDR3. The chain recombines TRBV7-2 with TRBJ2-1, with 10 bases fitting TRBD2. Losses at the gene ends were 1 base for V and 3 bases for J; bases not matched to a gene: 0. The CDR3 runs to 15 residues. Per germline, CDR1 SGHTA and CDR2 FQGNSA. This CDR3 is CASSLGTSGYNEQFF. The CDR3 nucleotides are TGTGCCAGCAGCTTAGGGACTAGCGGCTACAATGAGCAGTTCTTC.

The CDR3 loop is CASSLEGLEAFF. Here the CDR3 DNA reads TGTGCCAGCAGCTTAGAAGGGCTTGAAGCTTTCTTT. The chain couples TRBV13 to TRBJ1-1; D is ambiguous. The germline CDR1 and CDR2 sequences are PRHDT and FYEKMQ (reference sequence). CDR3 length: 12 residues. V was cut by 1 base and J by 7 bases, with 7 bases left in between.

The gene calls are TRBV4-3 and TRBJ2-1; D not certain. The CDR3 is made up of 16 amino acids. CDR1 LGHNA and CDR2 YSLEER come from the germline V gene. V lost 0 bases and J 6 bases, leaving 15 bases between the germline ends. CDR3 nucleotide sequence: TGCGCCAGCAGCCAAGATCCGGACCTACCCCTCAATGAGCAGTTCTTC. Its protein is CASSQDPDLPLNEQFF.

The sample holds many counts of this clone. This same CDR3 is encoded by further DNA sequences in the sample. This chain joins TRBV2 and TRBJ2-7; 7 bases line up with TRBD1. The junction had 6 bases not matched to a gene; V was cut back by 3 bases and J by 4 bases. This CDR3 has 14 amino acids. Germline loops: CDR1 SNHLY, CDR2 FYNNEI. The CDR3 bases are TGTGCCAGCAGTGATGGGACAGTCCTTTACGAGCAGTACTTC. Translated: CASSDGTVLYEQYF.

On this clone itself: Other DNA sequences in this specimen translate into the identical CDR3. The V gene is TRBV29-1, the J gene TRBJ2-7, with 8 bases that match TRBD1. This CDR3 spans 12 amino acids. The V gene end was trimmed by 6 bases and the J gene end by 1 base; junction bases not matched to a gene: 2. CDR1 SQVTM and CDR2 ANQGSEA come from the germline V gene. The chain's CDR3 is CSVRDRSYEQYF. The CDR3, as DNA: TGCAGCGTAAGGGACAGGTCCTACGAGCAGTACTTC.

V and J are TRBV28 and TRBJ2-1; tentative D call: TRBD2 (6 bases). Trimming took 2 bases from V and 4 from J, leaving 21 bases between them. This CDR3 is built from 18 residues. The germline V gene has CDR1 MDHEN and CDR2 SYDVKM. The CDR3 DNA reads as TGTGCCAGCAGTTTACGGGCGGGAAAAGGTCTAGGGTACAATGAGCAGTTCTTC. The encoded protein is CASSLRAGKGLGYNEQFF.

The CDR3 nucleotides are TGTGCCAGCAGCTTTTCGGTCAGACCGAACACCGGGGAGCTGTTTTTT. Amino acid sequence: CASSFSVRPNTGELFF. The gene calls are TRBV5-4 and TRBJ2-2; D not resolved. Looked up from germline, CDR1 is SGHNT and CDR2 is YYREEE (reference sequence). The V end lost 2 bases, the J end lost 0 bases, and 11 bases lay between the germline ends. The CDR3 sequence is 16 residues long.

This rearrangement joins TRBV6-6 to TRBJ1-1; no definite D call. Looked up from germline, CDR1 is MNHNY and CDR2 is SVGAGI (reference sequence). The CDR3 length is 13 residues. V shed 7 bases and J shed 4 bases, with 13 bases lying between them. DNA of the CDR3: TGTGCCAGCATCCCGCGGTTGTCCACTGAAGCTTTCTTT. Translation: CASIPRLSTEAFF.

The CDR3 spells CASSLAGVGDIYYGYTF. Here the CDR3 DNA reads TGTGCCAGCAGCTTGGCGGGCGTTGGGGACATTTACTATGGCTACACCTTC. V gene TRBV5-4 combines with J gene TRBJ1-2; D may be TRBD1 (6 bases). V was clipped by 0 bases and J by 3 bases, with 18 bases between them. Germline V gene sequence: CDR1 SGHNT, CDR2 YYREEE (reference sequence). This CDR3 contains 17 residues.

The gene calls are TRBV28 and TRBJ2-2; the D is unclear. CDR3 size: 11 residues. From germline, CDR1 is MDHEN and CDR2 SYDVKM. V lost 6 bases to trimming and J lost 7 bases, with 6 bases between them. This CDR3 is CASSQDGELFF. In DNA form, the CDR3 reads TGTGCCAGCAGCCAAGACGGGGAGCTGTTTTTT.

The chain links TRBV10-3 to TRBJ2-4; either TRBD1 or TRBD2 may supply D (6 bases each). This CDR3 is built from 15 residues. CDR1 ENHRY and CDR2 SYGVKD come from the germline V gene. V lost 4 bases and J lost 2, with 12 bases in between. The CDR3 nucleotides read TGTGCCATCAGTGCAATAGGGGGGCCCAAAAACATTCAGTACTTC. This translates into CAISAIGGPKNIQYF.

The rearrangement uses TRBV6-6 and TRBJ2-5; a weak D match, TRBD1 (5 bases). This CDR3 comprises 13 residues. Trimming took 4 bases from V and 3 from J, leaving 9 bases between them. CDR1 is MNHNY, CDR2 SVGAGI, per germline (reference sequence). CDR3 sequence: CASSSWTKETQYF. As DNA, the CDR3 is TGTGCCAGCAGTTCATGGACAAAAGAGACCCAGTACTTC.

V usage is TRBV28 and J usage is TRBJ2-7; TRBD2 aligns across 14 bases. Germline-derived CDR1 and CDR2 are MDHEN and SYDVKM. Germline trimming cut 4 bases from V and 2 bases from J; bases unmatched to any gene: 10. The CDR3 has 18 residues. The CDR3 region has the DNA TGTGCCAGCAGTTCACCCTTACTGACTAGCGGGGGGGCCTACGAGCAGTACTTC. Translating gives CASSSPLLTSGGAYEQYF.

This clone was recorded only once. The chain couples TRBV4-1 to TRBJ2-7, with 8 bases matching TRBD2. Looked up from germline, CDR1 is MGHRA and CDR2 is YSYEKL. Trimming took 0 bases from V and 2 from J; bases not matched to a gene: 6. This CDR3 region has 16 residues. The CDR3 here is CASSQERSGSTYEQYF. The CDR3 DNA follows: TGCGCCAGCAGCCAAGAACGGAGCGGGAGTACCTACGAGCAGTACTTC.

This chain joins TRBV7-9 and TRBJ1-6; 10 positions agree with TRBD1. The CDR3 runs to 15 residues. The germline V gene has CDR1 SEHNR and CDR2 FQNEAQ (reference sequence). Trimming cost V 4 bases and J 14 bases; bases outside gene matches: 11. The CDR3 loop is CASSYSTGDRGSLHF. In nucleotides, the CDR3 is TGTGCCAGCAGCTATTCGACAGGGGACAGGGGATCCCTCCACTTT.

This clone was seen just once. V and J are TRBV5-1 and TRBJ1-6; unclear D gene. Germline values: CDR1 SGHRS, CDR2 YFSETQ. CDR3 length: 12 residues. V gave up 0 bases and J gave up 12 bases, with 7 bases separating them. CDR3 protein: CASSLGHRPLHF. The DNA for the CDR3 is TGCGCCAGCAGCTTGGGTCACAGACCCCTCCACTTT. The full variable domain, completed using reference TRBV5-1 and TRBJ1-6, is KAGVTQTPRYLIKTRGQQVTLSCSPISGHRSVSWYQQTPGQGLQFLFEYFSETQRNKGNFPGRFSGRQFSNSRSEMNVSTLELGDSALYLCASSLGHRPLHFGNGTRLTVT.

V and J are TRBV11-2 and TRBJ1-5, with D possibly matching TRBD1 (5 bases). The CDR3 covers 15 residues. The V gene lost 3 bases and the J gene lost 0 bases, with 9 bases spanning the gap. CDR1 SGHAT and CDR2 FQNNGV come from the germline V gene. The CDR3 nucleotides are TGTGCCAGCAGCTTGGGGGTCGATAGCAATCAGCCCCAGCATTTT. It encodes CASSLGVDSNQPQHF.

The chain links TRBV27 to TRBJ1-6, with unresolved D. In germline, CDR1 is MNHEY, CDR2 SMNVEV (reference sequence). The CDR3 totals 13 residues. V was cut by 5 bases and J by 9 bases, with 11 bases left in between. The CDR3 DNA is TGTGCCAGCAGTCCTCCAGTCCTTTCACCCCTCCACTTT. This gives the protein CASSPPVLSPLHF.

The chain has TRBV5-1 and TRBJ1-1, with TRBD1 identical over 7 bases. V gave up 3 bases and J gave up 9 bases; unmatched junction bases: 11. Germline CDR1 SGHRS, CDR2 YFSETQ. The CDR3 has 14 amino acids. DNA of the CDR3: TGCGCCAGCAGCTCAGGGGGGATACGATATAAAGCTTTCTTT. Translated: CASSSGGIRYKAFF.

This clone was seen only a few times. This chain links TRBV7-3 with TRBJ2-1; TRBD1 might be the D (6 bases). Per germline, CDR1 SGHTA and CDR2 FQGTGA. V was cut by 5 bases and J by 1 base, with 12 bases left in between. The length of the CDR3 is 15 residues. The DNA for the CDR3 is TGTGCCAGCAGCCCCTCAGGGGCATCCTACAATGAGCAGTTCTTC. Its protein is CASSPSGASYNEQFF.

This chain connects TRBV6-6 to TRBJ2-7; no clear D gene. Germline CDR1 and CDR2: MNHNY and SVGAGI (reference sequence). CDR3 size: 15 residues. The V gene lost 3 bases and the J gene lost 0 bases, with 12 bases spanning the gap. The CDR3 bases are TGTGCCAGCAGTTATCTGGGCTCCCACTCCTACGAGCAGTACTTC. Protein sequence: CASSYLGSHSYEQYF.

The chain recombines TRBV4-2 with TRBJ2-2; a possible D gene is TRBD1 (7 bases). Germline V gives CDR1 LGHNA, CDR2 YNFKEQ. Between the trimmed V and J ends, which lost 2 bases and 4 bases, there was a span of 23 bases. The CDR3 length is 19 residues. CDR3 loop: CASSQNGGGSGVVTGELFF. The CDR3 coding sequence is TGTGCCAGCAGCCAAAACGGAGGGGGCTCCGGAGTTGTCACCGGGGAGCTGTTTTTT.

The V and J genes are TRBV7-2 and TRBJ2-7; 8 bases are shared with TRBD2. This CDR3 has 15 residues. V shed 1 base and J 2 bases; nucleotides not matched to a gene: 4. Germline-derived CDR1 and CDR2 are SGHTA and FQGNSA. The CDR3 region is CASSLEEAGAYEQYF. The CDR3 DNA is TGTGCCAGCAGCTTAGAAGAAGCGGGGGCCTACGAGCAGTACTTC.

The rearrangement links TRBV27 to TRBJ2-2, with D possibly TRBD2 on 7 matching bases. The CDR3 totals 15 residues. Trimming cost V 2 bases and J 5 bases, with 12 bases left between them. The germline CDR1 and CDR2 sequences are MNHEY and SMNVEV (reference sequence). The CDR3 protein is CASSLEGEGTGELFF. The CDR3 DNA reads TGTGCCAGCAGTTTAGAGGGGGAGGGGACCGGGGAGCTGTTTTTT.

Notes on this clone: A much larger clonotype is one base distant, so this may be a read error. The V and J genes are TRBV28 and TRBJ2-3; D is unresolved. CDR1 and CDR2 (germline): MDHEN, SYDVKM. CDR3 length: 11 residues. Trimming stripped 2 bases from V and 5 bases from J, with 2 bases between. The CDR3 coding sequence is TGTGCCAGCAGTTTAATAGATACGCAGTATTTT. Translated: CASSLIDTQYF.

This sequence joins TRBV4-1 and TRBJ2-1, with 8 bases fitting TRBD2. This CDR3 has 15 residues. The trim removed 1 base at V and 9 bases at J, leaving 8 bases unmatched. Germline V gene sequence: CDR1 MGHRA, CDR2 YSYEKL. The CDR3: CASSQVSGDGGEQFF. CDR3 nucleotide sequence: TGCGCCAGCAGCCAAGTTAGCGGGGATGGGGGTGAGCAGTTCTTC.

The chain combines TRBV13 with TRBJ2-1; D perhaps matches TRBD1 (6 bases). This CDR3 spans 13 amino acids. The V and J ends lost 0 bases and 6 bases respectively, with 6 bases between them. Germline values: CDR1 PRHDT, CDR2 FYEKMQ (reference sequence). CDR3 coding DNA: TGTGCCAGCAGCTTAGGGACAGGCAATGAGCAGTTCTTC. This codes for CASSLGTGNEQFF.